The clone carrying this TCR beta chain has just a few counts. Its target is unknown. CDR3 length equals 15 residues. V dropped 5 bases and J dropped 0; count of bases not matched to a gene: 4. Germline assignment: CDR1 SGHRS and CDR2 YFSETQ. This sample stems from a study of T-cell reconstitution after alpha-beta-depleted transplantation in children. TCRbeta library construction was performed incorporating unique molecular identifiers. Using its own MiXCR run on the PCR reads, TCRdb lists one record per CDR3 protein. Among 700,000 to 950,000 distinct CDR3 sequences listed, about 15% were seen once. Study observations and caveats: T-cell counts and diversity at one year following transplant were attributed mainly to newly produced T cells. Surviving recipient T cells and thymic progenitors produced the high day-60 TCRbeta diversity seen in some patients. Two months or so post-transplant, alpha-beta T cells reportedly derived from several hundred expanded graft clones.

The TCR was taken from a male patient younger than 18 who had a stem cell transplant for acute lymphoblastic leukemia, so the T cells may come from the graft donor. This rearrangement joins TRBV5-1 to TRBJ1-5; 8 nucleotides align to TRBD1. The specimen was PBMCs, mostly from graft donor cells, collected 360 days after TCRalphabeta/CD19-depleted stem cell transplant. The CDR3 spells CASRSTGASNQPQHF. The CDR3 region has the DNA TGCGCCAGCAGATCGACAGGGGCTAGCAATCAGCCCCAGCATTTT.